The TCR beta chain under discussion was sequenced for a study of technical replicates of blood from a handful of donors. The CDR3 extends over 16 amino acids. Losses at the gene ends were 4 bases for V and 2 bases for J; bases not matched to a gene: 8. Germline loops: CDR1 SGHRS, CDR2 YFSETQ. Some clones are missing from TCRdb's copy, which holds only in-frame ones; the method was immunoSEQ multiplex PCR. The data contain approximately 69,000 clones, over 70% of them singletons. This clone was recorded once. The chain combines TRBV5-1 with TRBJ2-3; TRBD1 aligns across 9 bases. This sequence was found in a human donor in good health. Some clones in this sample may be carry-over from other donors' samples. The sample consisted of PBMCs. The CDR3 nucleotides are TGCGCCAGCAGCCCAAGGACAGGGGCCCCCACAGATACGCAGTATTTT. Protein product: CASSPRTGAPTDTQYF.